The 8 T cell receptor beta chains presented below share a single source sample, sequenced in a study of CD8+CD57+ T cells in acquired aplastic anemia. The TCR beta profiling, which covered VDJ combination and CDR3 sequence, was carried out using genomic DNA as the template. Each CDR3 protein is one row after TCRdb ran MiXCR on the reads. The table lists 150,000 to 200,000 distinct CDR3 sequences, about 48% of them singletons, with 1.1% in the top ten. The sample comprised sorted CD4+, CD8+, or CD8+CD57+ T cells (not recorded which) from PBMCs. The source of these receptors is a human donor in good health.

The chain employs TRBV7-6 and TRBJ2-7, with D possibly being TRBD1 (5 bases). This CDR3 region has 15 residues. Germline CDR1 and CDR2: SGHVS and FNYEAQ. Trimming stripped 4 bases from V and 0 bases from J, with 13 bases between. CDR3: CASSSPLQGSYEQYF. DNA of the CDR3: TGTGCCAGCAGCTCGCCGCTCCAGGGCTCCTACGAGCAGTACTTC.

V usage is TRBV29-1 and J usage is TRBJ2-1; TRBD2 aligns across 8 bases. Germline-derived CDR1 and CDR2 are SQVTM and ANQGSEA. The V gene end was trimmed by 8 bases and the J gene end by 0 bases; junction bases not matched to a gene: 9. This CDR3 region has 15 residues. CDR3 in DNA: TGCAGCAGAGGCACGGGGGGGATCTCCTACAATGAGCAGTTCTTC. Protein sequence: CSRGTGGISYNEQFF.

The chain links TRBV10-3 to TRBJ2-3; 12 bases fit TRBD2. CDR3 length: 17 amino acids. V trimming: 4 bases; J trimming: 5 bases; junction bases outside the gene matches: 10. The germline V gene has CDR1 ENHRY and CDR2 SYGVKD. The CDR3 nucleotides read TGTGCCATCAGTGGGACTAGCGGGGACCGGGGACGAGATACGCAGTATTTT. This encodes CAISGTSGDRGRDTQYF.

This clonotype was seen a single time. The genes are TRBV25-1 and TRBJ2-1, with 10 bases that match TRBD2. V trimming: 5 bases; J trimming: 7 bases; junction bases outside the gene matches: 11. Germline V gene data show CDR1 as MGHDK and CDR2 as SYGVNS. The CDR3 sequence is 16 residues long. DNA for the CDR3: TGTGCCAGCAGTACTATTAGCGGGGGGCCACGGAATGAGCAGTTCTTC. Translating gives CASSTISGGPRNEQFF.

The rearrangement joins TRBV5-4 to TRBJ1-6, with D perhaps TRBD1 (5 bases). The CDR3 has 15 residues. Trimming left V 2 bases short and J 3 bases short, with 9 bases between. Germline V CDR1 and CDR2: SGHNT, YYREEE (reference sequence). Written as DNA, the CDR3 is TGTGCCAGCAGCTTCGAGACAGTCTATAATTCACCCCTCCACTTT. This encodes CASSFETVYNSPLHF.

The chain recombines TRBV7-2 with TRBJ2-7; D gene ambiguous. This CDR3 spans 11 amino acids. Trimming pared 3 bases from V and 10 bases from J, leaving 10 bases between. CDR1 and CDR2 (germline): SGHTA, FQGNSA. The CDR3 DNA sequence: TGTGCCAGCAGCTTCTCGGCATTCCAGTACTTC. This translates into CASSFSAFQYF.

This clonotype was detected many times. J is TRBJ1-2 and V is TRBV3-1; D unclear. The CDR3 totals 13 residues. The germline V gene encodes CDR1 LGHDT and CDR2 YNNKEL (reference sequence). V dropped 4 bases and J dropped 8 bases, with 14 bases sitting between them. The CDR3 here is CASSLEFSGGYTF. The CDR3 DNA reads as TGTGCCAGCAGCCTAGAATTCAGTGGCGGCTACACCTTC. The full variable domain, with the rest looked up from reference TRBV3-1 and TRBJ1-2, is DTAVSQTPKYLVTQMGNDKSIKCEQNLGHDTMYWYKQDSKKFLKIMFSYNNKELIINETVPNRFSPKSPDKAHLNLHINSLELGDSAVYFCASSLEFSGGYTFGSGTRLTVV.

This clonotype was seen ten or more times. This chain joins TRBV19 and TRBJ1-2, with TRBD1 identical over 10 bases. This CDR3 has 17 amino acids. V was clipped by 5 bases and J by 4 bases; unmatched bases: 13. Germline V gene sequence: CDR1 LNHDA, CDR2 SQIVND (reference sequence). CDR3 sequence: CASSLRQGAFPGYGYTF. The CDR3 DNA is TGTGCCAGTAGTCTCAGACAGGGGGCATTTCCAGGCTATGGCTACACCTTC.